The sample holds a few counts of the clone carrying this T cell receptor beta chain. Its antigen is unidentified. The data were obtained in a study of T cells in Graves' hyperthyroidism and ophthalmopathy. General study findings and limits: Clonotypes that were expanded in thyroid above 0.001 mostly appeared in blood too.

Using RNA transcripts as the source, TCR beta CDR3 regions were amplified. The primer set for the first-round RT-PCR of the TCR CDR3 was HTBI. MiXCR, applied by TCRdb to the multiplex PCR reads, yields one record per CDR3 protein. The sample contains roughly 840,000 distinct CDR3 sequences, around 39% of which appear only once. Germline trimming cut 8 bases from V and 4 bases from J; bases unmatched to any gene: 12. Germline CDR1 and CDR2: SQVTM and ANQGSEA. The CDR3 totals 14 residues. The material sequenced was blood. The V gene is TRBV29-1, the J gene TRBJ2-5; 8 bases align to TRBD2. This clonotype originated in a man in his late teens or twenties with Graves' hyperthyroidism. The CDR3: CSPGGGIWVETQYF. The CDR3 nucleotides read TGCAGCCCCGGGGGGGGGATATGGGTAGAGACCCAGTACTTC. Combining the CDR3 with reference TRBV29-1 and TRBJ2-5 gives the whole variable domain SAVISQKPSRDICQRGTSLTIQCQVDSQVTMMFWYRQQPGQSLTLIATANQGSEATYESGFVIDKFPISRPNLTFSTLTVSNMSPEDSSIYLCSPGGGIWVETQYFGPGTRLLVL.